The present T cell receptor (beta chain) was sequenced within a study of cytomegalovirus exposure and HLA in healthy donors. Study-wide background: Early on, a data release was issued that held 85 million to 95 million unique TCRs from HLA-typed donors.

The PCR employed 60 Vbeta primers together with 13 Jbeta primers. Using immunoSEQ multiplex PCR, the repertoire was profiled, and TCRdb retains in-frame clones only, with some absent. The table records 150,000 to 200,000 clones, 80% to 85% of them present only once. V was clipped by 2 bases and J by 1 base, with 9 bases between them. CDR3 length: 15 amino acids. Germline V gives CDR1 MNHNS, CDR2 SASEGT. V usage is TRBV6-1 and J usage is TRBJ1-3, with D unresolved. This receptor was identified in a human donor in good health. The sample taken for sequencing was PBMCs. CDR3 in amino acids: CASSELGGSGNTIYF. The CDR3 DNA sequence: TGTGCCAGCAGTGAATTGGGAGGGTCTGGAAACACCATATATTTT.